This TCR beta chain was identified in a study of regulatory T cells in long-lasting Graves disease. This clonotype was counted a few times. CDR1 ENHRY and CDR2 SYGVKD come from the germline V gene. V lost 6 bases and J lost 9; bases outside the gene matches: 8. This CDR3 is built from 15 residues. Arm-PCR of CDR3 regions and iRepertoire HTBI primers were the basis on which TCR beta libraries were built. TCRdb redid the calling of the multiplex PCR reads with MiXCR, one entry per CDR3 protein. Of almost 350,000 distinct CDR3 sequences in the sample, 15% to 20% were seen once. The time point here: persistent/refractory GD, antithyroid drugs over 5 years with positive TRAb. From PBMCs, RNA was extracted and then used to make the TCR library. In Xi'an, China, an endocrinology department was the source of patients.

The rearrangement links TRBV10-3 to TRBJ2-1; 13 bases are a match to TRBD2. Material: peripheral blood mononuclear cells (PBMCs), obtained when the disease was refractory, from a patient treated with antithyroid drugs. The clonotype comes from a female donor with Graves disease. DNA of the CDR3: TGTGCCATCAGCCCTACTAGCGGGGGGGTAGCTGAGCAGTTCTTC. Protein sequence: CAISPTSGGVAEQFF.